This T cell receptor (beta chain) was sequenced in a study of shared clonotypes between healthy human individuals. Study-wide findings and caveats: It was expected that sequencing depth would affect clonotype sharing among donors.

In the authors' methods: Junction-only immunoSEQ data arrived without quality scores, meaning filtering differed. TCRdb keeps only in-frame clones here, not all; method: immunoSEQ multiplex PCR. D and trimming were read from the DNA, whereas the V and J calls and clone size are those reported in that table. The sample yields about 2 million clones, about 95% seen once. CD45RO-negative, CCR7-selected cells formed the naive CD8 fraction, which excluded terminally differentiated effector memory CD45RA+ cells. J lost 0 bases, V lost 3 bases, and 7 bases had no gene match. Germline assignment: CDR1 SGHDT and CDR2 YYEEEE. The CDR3 runs to 16 residues. As to this clone: The antigen remains unidentified.

The V and J genes are TRBV5-6 and TRBJ2-3; 7 bases are a match to TRBD1. The sequence was obtained from a man aged 18 to 35 in good health. Sequencing was done on a sample of naive CD8+ T cells sorted from blood. The CDR3: CASSSFGTDSTDTQYF. CDR3 DNA sequence: TGTGCCAGCAGCTCCTTCGGGACAGATAGCACAGATACGCAGTATTTT.